These 9 T cell receptor beta chains were all obtained from the same sample, sequenced in a study of blood T cell repertoires in COVID-19. The table came from immunoSEQ multiplex PCR; TCRdb's copy has only in-frame clones and leaves some out. The repertoire consists of some 140,000 clones, with around three quarters occurring once and the leading ten covering roughly 3.5%. The sample comprised peripheral blood. The receptor set was obtained from a man between 60 and 75 years old with acute or convalescent COVID-19.

In the case of this clone: One junction end does not reproduce the germline sequence, and a read error may be involved. The chain links TRBV29-1 to TRBJ1-4; maybe TRBD1 (6 bases). The CDR3 consists of 14 residues. Germline CDR1 reads SQVTM; CDR2 reads ANQGSEA. CDR3 region: CSVATGTTNEKLFF. CDR3 DNA: TGCAGCGTCGCAACCGGGACAACGAATGAAAAACTGTTTTTT.

V and J are TRBV7-9 and TRBJ2-7, with D unresolved. Germline values: CDR1 SEHNR, CDR2 FQNEAQ (reference sequence). The V end was cut by 5 bases, the J end by 3 bases, with 14 bases between. This CDR3 has 14 residues. Here the CDR3 reads CASSPLNNNYEQYF. Written as DNA, the CDR3 is TGTGCCAGCAGCCCTCTTAATAACAACTACGAGCAGTACTTC.

The chain carries TRBV7-9 and TRBJ2-7; D perhaps matches TRBD2 (5 bases). Between the trimmed V and J ends, which lost 8 bases and 3 bases, there was a span of 11 bases. CDR3 size: 12 residues. Germline V lookup: CDR1 SEHNR, CDR2 FQNEAQ (reference sequence). This CDR3 reads CASGPGFYEQYF. In nucleotides, the CDR3 is TGTGCCAGCGGCCCGGGGTTCTACGAGCAGTACTTC.

The sample holds one count of this clone. J is TRBJ1-4 and V is TRBV27; D unclear. V was cut by 7 bases and J by 3 bases, with 9 bases left in between. The CDR3 has 13 residues. CDR1 is MNHEY, CDR2 SMNVEV, per germline (reference sequence). Here the CDR3 DNA reads TGTGCCAGCACCCAACGGGCTAATGAAAAACTGTTTTTT. Its protein product is CASTQRANEKLFF.

The gene calls are TRBV7-9 and TRBJ2-4; a possible D gene is TRBD1 (5 bases). The V and J ends lost 5 bases and 2 bases respectively, with 16 bases between them. CDR3 length equals 16 residues. Per germline, CDR1 SEHNR and CDR2 FQNEAQ (reference sequence). The DNA for the CDR3 is TGTGCCAGCAGCCCCCGCCAATGGGGCTCCAAAAACATTCAGTACTTC. Translated: CASSPRQWGSKNIQYF.

The V gene is TRBV7-9, the J gene TRBJ2-5, with 10 nucleotides matching TRBD2. This CDR3 is built from 15 residues. Germline CDR1 reads SEHNR; CDR2 reads FQNEAQ (reference sequence). With V trimmed by 1 base and J by 7 bases, 6 bases remained unmatched. The CDR3 DNA sequence: TGTGCCAGCAGCTTAGGCACCTCTAGCGGGAGGACCCAGTACTTC. Residues: CASSLGTSSGRTQYF.

The chain has TRBV24-1 and TRBJ2-2, with 10 nucleotides matching TRBD1. Germline CDR1 and CDR2: KGHDR and SFDVKD. CDR3 length: 18 residues. V shed 5 bases and J 4 bases; nucleotides not matched to a gene: 12. The CDR3 region is CATSGSLGTGVPTGELFF. CDR3 in DNA: TGTGCCACCAGTGGAAGTTTGGGGACAGGGGTTCCCACCGGGGAGCTGTTTTTT.

The chain joins TRBV7-2 to TRBJ1-2; the D is unclear. Trimming removed 1 base at V and 4 bases at J, with 4 bases between. Germline V gene lookup returns CDR1 SGHTA and CDR2 FQGNSA. CDR3 length: 12 residues. CDR3 sequence (DNA): TGTGCCAGCAGCTTAGACGGCTATGGCTACACCTTC. Amino acids: CASSLDGYGYTF.

The V and J genes are TRBV28 and TRBJ1-2; TRBD1 might be the D (5 bases). The length of the CDR3 is 12 residues. The germline V gene encodes CDR1 MDHEN and CDR2 SYDVKM. Between the trimmed V and J ends, which lost 2 bases and 6 bases, there was a span of 7 bases. The CDR3 region has the DNA TGTGCCAGCAGTTTAGGGGCCCATGGCTACACCTTC. Protein sequence: CASSLGAHGYTF.